The rows below give T cell receptor beta chains drawn from one sample of a study of blood T cell repertoires in COVID-19. Repertoires were generated with immunoSEQ multiplex PCR, while TCRdb's copy carries only in-frame clones and drops some. The sample contains approximately 150,000 clones, 87% of which appear only once. The sequenced material came from peripheral blood. These receptors all stem from a man older than 75 with acute or convalescent COVID-19. CDR3s leave out the opening cysteine and the closing phenylalanine or tryptophan. D genes are given only for firm matches.

TRBV11-2	TRBD1	TRBJ1-1	ASSADRGTEAF
TRBV21-1	.	TRBJ2-6	ASSKYGDTGANVLT
TRBV9	TRBD2	TRBJ2-7	ASSVGGSGAYEQY
TRBV3-1/TRBV3-2	TRBD1	TRBJ1-5	ASSGTGGNQPQH
TRBV18	.	TRBJ2-7	ASSPWAGSSYEQY
TRBV29-1	TRBD1	TRBJ1-1	SVFEGLTGGEAF
TRBV4-1	.	TRBJ1-4	ASSQEGVYRVGEKLF
TRBV5-6	.	TRBJ1-2	ASRSQGGYT
TRBV7-2	TRBD2	TRBJ2-7	ASSPGLAVNEQY
TRBV12-3/TRBV12-4	.	TRBJ1-2	ASTPTENYGYT
TRBV7-3	.	TRBJ2-5	ASSPGGIRETQY
TRBV5-6	TRBD2	TRBJ2-1	ASSGDYDSNEQF
TRBV5-1	TRBD2	TRBJ2-7	ASKKDSGVRSEQY
TRBV24-1	.	TRBJ2-5	ATSDFGTQY